Following are 2 T cell receptor beta chains from one sample sequenced in a study of cytomegalovirus exposure and HLA in healthy donors. Researchers ran the PCR with 60 Vbeta and 13 Jbeta primers. Produced via immunoSEQ multiplex PCR; TCRdb's table is partial and in-frame only. Altogether around 54,000 clones are present, about four fifths being singletons, with the ten largest covering 2.5% to 3.5%. Material: PBMCs. The receptor source for this set is a woman between 18 and 30 years old in good health and CMV-seronegative.

The chain carries TRBV30 and TRBJ2-2; weak D call: TRBD1 (6 bases). The CDR3 runs to 13 residues. Trimming cost V 7 bases and J 4 bases, with 13 bases left between them. From germline, CDR1 is GTSNPN and CDR2 SVGIG (reference sequence). CDR3 in DNA: TGTGCCTTAGGGGGATCGGGCACCGGGGAGCTGTTTTTT. It encodes CALGGSGTGELFF.

The chain employs TRBV19 and TRBJ2-7, with TRBD1 matching over 9 bases. Trimming cost V 6 bases and J 5 bases; bases outside gene matches: 11. Germline assignment: CDR1 LNHDA and CDR2 SQIVND (reference sequence). The CDR3 loop spans 15 amino acids. CDR3 loop: CASRTPGTGYNEQYF. CDR3 nucleotides: TGTGCCAGTAGGACCCCCGGGACAGGGTACAACGAGCAGTACTTC.